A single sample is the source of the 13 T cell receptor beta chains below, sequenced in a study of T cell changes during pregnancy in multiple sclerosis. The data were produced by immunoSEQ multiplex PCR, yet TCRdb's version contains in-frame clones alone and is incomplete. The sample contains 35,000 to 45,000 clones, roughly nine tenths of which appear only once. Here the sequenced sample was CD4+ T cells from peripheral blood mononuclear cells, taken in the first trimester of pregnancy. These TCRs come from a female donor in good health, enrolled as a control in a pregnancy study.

The chain's CDR3 is CASSQDSLGWAGGISGANVLTF. The CDR3 nucleotides read TGCGCCAGCAGCCAAGATTCCCTGGGTTGGGCAGGGGGAATCTCTGGGGCCAACGTCCTGACTTTC. The chain employs TRBV4-3 and TRBJ2-6; 7 positions agree with TRBD1. J gave up 0 bases and V 0 bases, and 17 bases lay outside the gene matches. The CDR3 is 22 residues long. The V gene's germline CDR1 is LGHNA and CDR2 YSLEER.

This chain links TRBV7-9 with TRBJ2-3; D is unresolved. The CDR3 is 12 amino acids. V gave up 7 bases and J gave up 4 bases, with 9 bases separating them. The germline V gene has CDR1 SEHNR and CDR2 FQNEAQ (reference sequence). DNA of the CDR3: TGTGCCAGCACCCCTACTGCAGATACGCAGTATTTT. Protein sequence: CASTPTADTQYF.

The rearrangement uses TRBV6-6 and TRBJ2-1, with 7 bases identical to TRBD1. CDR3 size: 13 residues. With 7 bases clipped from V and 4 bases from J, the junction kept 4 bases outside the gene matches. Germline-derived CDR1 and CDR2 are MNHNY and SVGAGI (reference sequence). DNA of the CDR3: TGTGCCAGCATCCTACAGGGGTACAATGAGCAGTTCTTC. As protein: CASILQGYNEQFF.

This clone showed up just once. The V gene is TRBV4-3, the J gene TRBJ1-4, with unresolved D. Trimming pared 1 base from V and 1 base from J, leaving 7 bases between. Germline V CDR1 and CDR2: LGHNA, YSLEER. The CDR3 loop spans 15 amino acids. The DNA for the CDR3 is TGCGCCAGCAGCCAAGCCGGGATAACTAATGAAAAACTGTTTTTT. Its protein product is CASSQAGITNEKLFF.

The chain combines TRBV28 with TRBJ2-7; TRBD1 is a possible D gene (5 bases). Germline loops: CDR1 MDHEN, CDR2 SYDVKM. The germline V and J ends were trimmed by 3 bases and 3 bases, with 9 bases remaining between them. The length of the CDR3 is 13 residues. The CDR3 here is CASSLWGRYEQYF. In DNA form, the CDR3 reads TGTGCCAGCAGTTTGTGGGGCCGCTACGAGCAGTACTTC.

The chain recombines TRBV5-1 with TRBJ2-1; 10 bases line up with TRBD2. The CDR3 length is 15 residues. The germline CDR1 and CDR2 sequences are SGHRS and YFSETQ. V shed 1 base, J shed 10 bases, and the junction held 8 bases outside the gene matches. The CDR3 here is CASSLSSGGAWEQFF. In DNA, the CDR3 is TGCGCCAGCAGCTTGTCCAGCGGGGGGGCGTGGGAGCAGTTCTTC.

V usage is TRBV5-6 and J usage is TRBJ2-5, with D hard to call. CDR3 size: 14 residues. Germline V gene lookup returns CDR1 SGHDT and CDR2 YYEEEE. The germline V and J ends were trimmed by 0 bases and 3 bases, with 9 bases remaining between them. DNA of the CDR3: TGTGCCAGCAGCTTGGGGCCAGGAAAAGAGACCCAGTACTTC. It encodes CASSLGPGKETQYF.

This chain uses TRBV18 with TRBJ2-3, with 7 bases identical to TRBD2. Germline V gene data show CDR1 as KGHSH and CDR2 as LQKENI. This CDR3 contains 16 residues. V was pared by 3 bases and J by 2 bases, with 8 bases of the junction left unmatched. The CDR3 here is CASSPNAGTTTDTQYF. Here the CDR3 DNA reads TGTGCCAGCTCACCTAATGCCGGGACTACCACAGATACGCAGTATTTT.

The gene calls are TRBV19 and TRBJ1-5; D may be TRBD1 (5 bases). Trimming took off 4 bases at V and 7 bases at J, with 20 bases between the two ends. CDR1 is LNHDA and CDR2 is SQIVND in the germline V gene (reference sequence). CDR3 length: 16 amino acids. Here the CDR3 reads CASSTLGQSRPQPQHF. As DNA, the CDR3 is TGTGCCAGTAGTACCCTCGGACAATCCCGACCCCAGCCCCAGCATTTT.

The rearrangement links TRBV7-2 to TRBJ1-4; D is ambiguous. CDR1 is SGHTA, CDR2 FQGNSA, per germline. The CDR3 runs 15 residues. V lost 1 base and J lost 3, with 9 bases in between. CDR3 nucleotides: TGTGCCAGCAGCTTAGAGCGGCTGGCTAATGAAAAACTGTTTTTT. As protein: CASSLERLANEKLFF. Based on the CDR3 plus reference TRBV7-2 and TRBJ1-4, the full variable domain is GAGVSQSPSNKVTEKGKDVELRCDPISGHTALYWYRQSLGQGLEFLIYFQGNSAPDKSGLPSDRFSAERTGGSVSTLTIQRTQQEDSAVYLCASSLERLANEKLFFGSGTQLSVL.

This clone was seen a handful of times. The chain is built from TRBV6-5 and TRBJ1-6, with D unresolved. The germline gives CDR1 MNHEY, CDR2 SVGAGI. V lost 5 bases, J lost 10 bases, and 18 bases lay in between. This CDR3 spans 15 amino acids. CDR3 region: CASSTYGSVGSPLHF. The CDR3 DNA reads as TGTGCCAGCAGTACGTACGGGTCTGTAGGCTCACCCCTCCACTTT.

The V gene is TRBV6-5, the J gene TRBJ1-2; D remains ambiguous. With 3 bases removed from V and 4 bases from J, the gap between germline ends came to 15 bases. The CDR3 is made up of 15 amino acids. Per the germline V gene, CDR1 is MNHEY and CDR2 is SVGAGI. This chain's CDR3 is CASSYGPREGYGYTF. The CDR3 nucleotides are TGTGCCAGCAGTTATGGTCCCCGGGAAGGCTATGGCTACACCTTC.

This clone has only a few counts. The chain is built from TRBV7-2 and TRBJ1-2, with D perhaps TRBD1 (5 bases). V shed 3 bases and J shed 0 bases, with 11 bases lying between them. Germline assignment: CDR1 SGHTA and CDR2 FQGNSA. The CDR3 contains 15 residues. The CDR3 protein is CASSFRAEPNYGYTF. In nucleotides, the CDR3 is TGTGCCAGCAGCTTCAGGGCGGAACCTAACTATGGCTACACCTTC.